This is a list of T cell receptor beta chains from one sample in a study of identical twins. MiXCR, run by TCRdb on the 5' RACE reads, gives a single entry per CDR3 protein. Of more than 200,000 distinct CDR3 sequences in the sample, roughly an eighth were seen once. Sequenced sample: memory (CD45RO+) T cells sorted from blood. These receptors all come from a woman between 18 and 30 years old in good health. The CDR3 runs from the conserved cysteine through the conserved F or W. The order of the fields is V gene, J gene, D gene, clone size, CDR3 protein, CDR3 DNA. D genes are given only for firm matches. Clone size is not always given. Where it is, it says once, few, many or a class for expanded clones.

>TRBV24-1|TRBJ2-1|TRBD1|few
CATSGGTGSQNEQFF
TGTGCCACCAGTGGGGGGACAGGCTCACAGAATGAGCAGTTCTTC
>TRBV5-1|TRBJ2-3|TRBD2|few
CASSFTSGATDTQYF
TGCGCCAGCAGCTTCACTAGCGGGGCCACAGATACGCAGTATTTT
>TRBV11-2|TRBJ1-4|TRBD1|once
CASSLTQGSNEKLFF
TGTGCCAGCAGCTTAACACAGGGGTCTAATGAAAAACTGTTTTTT
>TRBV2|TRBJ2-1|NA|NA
CASSVLNEQFF
TGTGCCAGCAGTGTTCTAAATGAGCAGTTCTTC
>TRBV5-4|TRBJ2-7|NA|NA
CAIKRGRGTTRGNEQYF
TGTGCCATCAAAAGGGGAAGAGGGACGACTAGGGGGAACGAGCAGTACTTC
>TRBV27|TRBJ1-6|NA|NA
CASSASPGGHPSPLHF
TGTGCCAGCAGTGCCTCTCCGGGGGGCCACCCTTCACCCCTCCACTTT
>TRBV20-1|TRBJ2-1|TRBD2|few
CSASFAGGPDEQFF
TGCAGTGCCTCCTTTGCGGGGGGGCCCGATGAGCAGTTCTTC
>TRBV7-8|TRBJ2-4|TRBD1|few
CASSPAGGLLTLAKNIQYF
TGTGCCAGCAGCCCCGCAGGGGGCCTCCTTACTCTAGCCAAAAACATTCAGTACTTC
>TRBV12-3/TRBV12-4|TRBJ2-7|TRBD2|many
CASSSLAGSYEQYF
TGTGCCAGCAGTTCTCTAGCGGGCTCCTACGAGCAGTACTTC
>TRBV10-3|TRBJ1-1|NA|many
CAIRSQLNTEAFF
TGTGCCATCAGGTCACAGTTGAACACTGAAGCTTTCTTT
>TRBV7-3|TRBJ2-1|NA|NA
CASSLGLWDEQFF
TGTGCCAGCAGCTTAGGGCTGTGGGATGAGCAGTTCTTC
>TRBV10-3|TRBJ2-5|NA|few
CATYTREQETQYF
TGTGCCACCTATACCCGGGAGCAAGAGACCCAGTACTTC
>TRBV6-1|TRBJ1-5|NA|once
CASQLNQPQHF
TGTGCCAGCCAACTTAATCAGCCCCAGCATTTT
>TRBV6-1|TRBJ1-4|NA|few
CASRPRSSGVEKLFF
TGTGCCAGCAGGCCGCGTAGTTCGGGCGTTGAAAAACTGTTTTTT